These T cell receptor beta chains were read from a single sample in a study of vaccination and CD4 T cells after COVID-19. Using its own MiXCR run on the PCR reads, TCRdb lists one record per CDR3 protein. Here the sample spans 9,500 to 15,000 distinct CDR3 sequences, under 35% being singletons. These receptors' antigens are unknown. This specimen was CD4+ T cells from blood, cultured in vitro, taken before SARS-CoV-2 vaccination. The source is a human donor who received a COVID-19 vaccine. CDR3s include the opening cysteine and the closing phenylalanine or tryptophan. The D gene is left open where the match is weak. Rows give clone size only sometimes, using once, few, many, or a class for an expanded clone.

CDR3nt: TGTGCCCTGGGGGGCTCTGGAAACACCATATATTTT
CDR3aa: CALGGSGNTIYF
abundance: few
v_gene: TRBV6-4
d_gene: NA
j_gene: TRBJ1-3

CDR3nt: TGTGCCAGCATGGACACTTCCACTGAAGCTTTCTTT
CDR3aa: CASMDTSTEAFF
abundance: few
v_gene: TRBV6-2/TRBV6-3
d_gene: NA
j_gene: TRBJ1-1

CDR3nt: TGTGCCAGCAGTCCTACTAGCGGGGTAGGGTACGAGCAGTACTTC
CDR3aa: CASSPTSGVGYEQYF
abundance: few
v_gene: TRBV27
d_gene: TRBD2
j_gene: TRBJ2-7

CDR3nt: TGTGCCAGCAGTTCGGAGCTGAGGGGGGGCATTCACTATGGCTACACCTTC
CDR3aa: CASSSELRGGIHYGYTF
abundance: NA
v_gene: TRBV27
d_gene: NA
j_gene: TRBJ1-2

CDR3nt: TGTGCCATCAGTGACCCGGGACAGGGGGGGTACGAGCAGTACTTC
CDR3aa: CAISDPGQGGYEQYF
abundance: few
v_gene: TRBV10-3
d_gene: TRBD1
j_gene: TRBJ2-7

CDR3nt: TGTGCCAGCAGCTTAGGGACTACAGCAGATACGCAGTATTTT
CDR3aa: CASSLGTTADTQYF
abundance: NA
v_gene: TRBV11-2
d_gene: NA
j_gene: TRBJ2-3

CDR3nt: TGTGCCAGCAGCCCGGGGAGGGGGCGAATATTATACGAGCAGTACTTC
CDR3aa: CASSPGRGRILYEQYF
abundance: NA
v_gene: TRBV7-2
d_gene: NA
j_gene: TRBJ2-7

CDR3nt: TGTGCCGTGACAGGGGGCGGCCAGCCCCAGCATTTT
CDR3aa: CAVTGGGQPQHF
abundance: medium-sized
v_gene: TRBV6-1
d_gene: TRBD1
j_gene: TRBJ1-5

CDR3nt: TGCGCCAGCGTGGCATGGCAAGGGTTTCAAAAACTGTTTTTT
CDR3aa: CASVAWQGFQKLFF
abundance: few
v_gene: TRBV10-1
d_gene: NA
j_gene: TRBJ1-4

CDR3nt: TGTGCCAGCAGCTCCCAGGGGAGGAGGAACACTGAAGCTTTCTTT
CDR3aa: CASSSQGRRNTEAFF
abundance: few
v_gene: TRBV7-2
d_gene: NA
j_gene: TRBJ1-1

CDR3nt: TGTGCCACCAGCAGAGAGGGGGTCGGCTATGGCTACACCTTC
CDR3aa: CATSREGVGYGYTF
abundance: NA
v_gene: TRBV15
d_gene: NA
j_gene: TRBJ1-2

CDR3nt: TGCAGTGCTAGTTCACAGACAGCTACAAATGGCTACACCTTC
CDR3aa: CSASSQTATNGYTF
abundance: NA
v_gene: TRBV20-1
d_gene: NA
j_gene: TRBJ1-2

CDR3nt: TGTGCCAGCAGCGCGACAGGGGTTAATAGCTACGAGCAGTACTTC
CDR3aa: CASSATGVNSYEQYF
abundance: few
v_gene: TRBV2
d_gene: TRBD1
j_gene: TRBJ2-7

CDR3nt: TGTGCCAGTAGTACGGGGACTAGCGGGGGGGAAACCCAGTACTTC
CDR3aa: CASSTGTSGGETQYF
abundance: NA
v_gene: TRBV19
d_gene: TRBD2
j_gene: TRBJ2-5

CDR3nt: TGCGCCAGCAGCCAAGATGGAGGGACAGACCCGCAGCCCCAGCATTTT
CDR3aa: CASSQDGGTDPQPQHF
abundance: few
v_gene: TRBV4-1
d_gene: TRBD1
j_gene: TRBJ1-5

CDR3nt: TGCGCCAGCAGCTTGGCTCAGGACGCGGGAGAGACCCAGTACTTC
CDR3aa: CASSLAQDAGETQYF
abundance: once
v_gene: TRBV5-1
d_gene: NA
j_gene: TRBJ2-5

CDR3nt: TGTGCCACCAGCCCGAGTGGGGCCGCCGACTACAATGAGCAGTTCTTC
CDR3aa: CATSPSGAADYNEQFF
abundance: NA
v_gene: TRBV24-1
d_gene: NA
j_gene: TRBJ2-1